A selection of T cell receptor beta chains follows, all from one sample in a study of blood T cell repertoires in COVID-19. Sequencing was performed with immunoSEQ multiplex PCR; in TCRdb, only in-frame clones are kept and a portion is missing. The sample has tens of thousands of clones, over 75% seen once. Specimen: peripheral blood. These receptors all stem from a woman older than 75 with active or convalescent COVID-19. CDR3s include the opening cysteine and the closing phenylalanine or tryptophan. D genes are given only for firm matches. Not every row has a clone size; where given, it reads once, few, many or a size class.

CDR3 protein,CDR3 DNA,J gene,clone size,D gene,V gene
CASSRTTGGAGNSPLHF,TGTGCCAGCAGCCGAACGACAGGGGGCGCCGGTAATTCACCCCTCCACTTT,TRBJ1-6,.,TRBD1,TRBV7-9
CASSLDYGDMNTEAFF,TGCGCCAGCAGCTTGGATTACGGTGACATGAACACTGAAGCTTTCTTT,TRBJ1-1,.,.,TRBV5-1
CASSFQQINGELFF,TGTGCCAGCAGCTTCCAACAGATCAACGGGGAGCTGTTTTTT,TRBJ2-2,once,.,TRBV5-6
CATSRDAGAGNTIYF,TGTGCCACCAGCAGAGATGCAGGGGCTGGAAACACCATATATTTT,TRBJ1-3,.,.,TRBV15
CASSLKTGSILRTQETQYF,TGTGCCAGCAGTTTAAAGACAGGCTCAATCCTCAGGACGCAAGAGACCCAGTACTTC,TRBJ2-5,.,.,TRBV28
CASSSQKPAYEQYF,TGTGCCAGCAGCTCGCAGAAACCTGCCTACGAGCAGTACTTC,TRBJ2-7,once,.,TRBV7-8
CAWSVIASGEAFF,TGTGCCTGGAGTGTAATAGCCTCCGGTGAAGCTTTCTTT,TRBJ1-1,.,.,TRBV30
CASSWTGTDSPLHF,TGTGCCAGCTCTTGGACAGGAACGGATTCACCCCTCCACTTT,TRBJ1-6,.,TRBD1,TRBV7-3
CASSPEWGDRGLDEQYF,TGCGCCAGCAGCCCCGAATGGGGGGACAGGGGCCTCGACGAGCAGTACTTC,TRBJ2-7,.,TRBD1,TRBV5-1
CASSISWGQMGNTEAFF,TGTGCCAGTAGTATTAGTTGGGGACAGATGGGGAACACTGAAGCTTTCTTT,TRBJ1-1,.,TRBD1,TRBV19
CSASSLETQYF,TGCAGTGCTAGTAGCCTCGAGACCCAGTACTTC,TRBJ2-5,few,.,TRBV20-1
CASSNFVETQYF,TGTGCCAGCAGTAACTTCGTGGAGACCCAGTACTTC,TRBJ2-5,few,.,TRBV6-6
CASSVAGGTYNEQFF,TGTGCCAGCAGCGTAGCGGGGGGCACCTACAATGAGCAGTTCTTC,TRBJ2-1,.,.,TRBV9
CASSQDRASGDNEQFF,TGCGCCAGCAGCCAAGATCGGGCTAGCGGAGACAATGAGCAGTTCTTC,TRBJ2-1,few,TRBD2,TRBV4-1
CASSYIGGEAFF,TGTGCCAGCAGTTACATTGGAGGTGAAGCTTTCTTT,TRBJ1-1,once,.,TRBV6-5
CASSLGGLAGSYNEQFF,TGTGCCAGCAGTTTGGGGGGACTAGCGGGGTCCTACAATGAGCAGTTCTTC,TRBJ2-1,.,TRBD2,TRBV27